Given below is one T cell receptor beta chain in context. Its antigen is as yet unknown. At one end, the junction sequence differs from germline, possibly due to a read error. Co-extracted RNA and DNA came from 20-30 mg of unsorted bulk tissue. By surgical resection, the patients were treated for their primary liver carcinoma. For each tumor, five separate regions were sampled. The data were taken from a study of tumor-infiltrating lymphocytes in primary liver carcinoma. Findings of the study overall: Tumors carried a top-250-clone fraction significantly exceeding that of blood (p = 0.039). Detection in all five tumor regions applied to only about 7-25% of top clones.

Starting material of around 460 ng total RNA yielded TCR beta cDNA via a constant-region primer. Libraries of TCR beta came from three nested multiplex PCR rounds with slightly modified ARM-PCR. TCRdb reanalysed the multiplex PCR reads using MiXCR and keeps one entry per CDR3 protein. The data contain 50,000 to 60,000 distinct CDR3 sequences, about 80% of them singletons. Sequencing input: liver tumor tissue from sampling region 5. The subset here: tumor region T5, tumor centre. The TCR was taken from a man in his forties or fifties with primary liver carcinoma and hepatitis B virus infection.

The CDR3 bases are TGCAGCGCCTTTACTAGCGACGGATCCTACGAGCAGTGCTTC. Its protein is CSAFTSDGSYEQCF. The genes are TRBV29-1 and TRBJ2-7; TRBD2 aligns across 7 bases. Germline V gene data show CDR1 as SQVTM and CDR2 as ANQGSEA. The CDR3 contains 14 residues.